The sequence of this TCR beta chain was determined in a study of memory CD4+ T cells and cytomegalovirus serostatus. Across the study: Donors were healthy Belgian adults, 10 or so CMV seropositive and fewer than 30 seronegative.

Single viable CD3+CD4+CD8-CD45RO+ cells were sorted as the memory CD4+ T cells. Trimming took 0 bases from V and 2 from J, leaving 12 bases between them. CDR1 is SGDLS, CDR2 YYNGEE, per germline. The CDR3 is made up of 16 amino acids. With respect to this clone: The antigen is not known.

Whole-study findings and limits: Of around 160 reported CMV TCRbeta sequences, under 80 were found in memory CD4+ repertoires. A US-trained random forest predicted CMV serostatus with median AUC about 0.92.

As processed by the authors: After removing out-of-frame reads, approximately 2.2 million distinct TCRbeta sequences remained. Clones were read by immunoSEQ multiplex PCR, and TCRdb kept only the in-frame ones, dropping some. Clonal size and the V and J genes are those of that table, whereas D and trimming came from the DNA. Of 55,000 to 65,000 clones listed, roughly 85% were seen once; the top ten hold 0.5%. The sample comprised memory CD4+ T cells from blood. The sequence was collected from an adult in good health and CMV-seronegative. Some clones in this sample may be carry-over from other donors' samples. V gene TRBV9 combines with J gene TRBJ2-1, with a tentative D call TRBD1 (6 bases). CDR3 sequence: CASSVDGQNAYNEQFF. In DNA form, the CDR3 reads TGTGCCAGCAGCGTAGACGGACAGAACGCCTACAATGAGCAGTTCTTC.